The rows below give T cell receptor beta chains drawn from one sample of a study of cytomegalovirus exposure and HLA in healthy donors. Generated by immunoSEQ multiplex PCR, the TCRdb table keeps only in-frame clones and is missing some. The repertoire has more than 60,000 clones, around four fifths of them found once; the top ten carry about 4.1%. The sample consisted of PBMCs. The receptors originated from a woman aged 25 to 39 in good health and CMV-seronegative. Each CDR3 is given without its conserved first and last residue. Fields, in order: J gene, V gene, CDR3 protein.

j_call: TRBJ2-5
v_call: TRBV5-1
cdr3_aa: ASSLYLAGGGETQY

j_call: TRBJ2-7
v_call: TRBV6-6
cdr3_aa: ASSSPRGSYEQY

j_call: TRBJ2-1
v_call: TRBV2
cdr3_aa: ASTLQGGRANEQF

j_call: TRBJ2-7
v_call: TRBV30
cdr3_aa: AWSRGGAGGSSYEQY

j_call: TRBJ2-7
v_call: TRBV30
cdr3_aa: AWRRLAGAYEQY

j_call: TRBJ1-5
v_call: TRBV4-1
cdr3_aa: ASSQEGQGVDQPQH

j_call: TRBJ1-1
v_call: TRBV7-2
cdr3_aa: ASNLGPMNTEAF

j_call: TRBJ1-2
v_call: TRBV7-2
cdr3_aa: ASSLGALGSDGYT

j_call: TRBJ2-5
v_call: TRBV7-2
cdr3_aa: ASSRGLAGGRETQY

j_call: TRBJ2-7
v_call: TRBV29-1
cdr3_aa: SVARVPYEQY

j_call: TRBJ1-2
v_call: TRBV28
cdr3_aa: ASSYNYGYT

j_call: TRBJ2-3
v_call: TRBV7-9
cdr3_aa: ASKMDGGVGTDTQY

j_call: TRBJ1-6
v_call: TRBV27
cdr3_aa: ASSKDRGNSPLH

j_call: TRBJ1-5
v_call: TRBV2
cdr3_aa: ASSEARTASNQPQH

j_call: TRBJ1-1
v_call: TRBV18
cdr3_aa: ASSQGQLNTEAF

j_call: TRBJ2-5
v_call: TRBV9
cdr3_aa: ASSVALAGGGTQY

j_call: TRBJ2-1
v_call: TRBV2
cdr3_aa: ASSDNRLAGTNEQF

j_call: TRBJ2-4
v_call: TRBV2
cdr3_aa: ASSDGSLAKNIQY

j_call: TRBJ2-7
v_call: TRBV29-1
cdr3_aa: SVGVGTPYEQY

j_call: TRBJ1-1
v_call: TRBV2
cdr3_aa: ASSPGQGVSAF

j_call: TRBJ1-1
v_call: TRBV2
cdr3_aa: ASRETANTEAF

j_call: TRBJ1-2
v_call: TRBV6-1
cdr3_aa: ASSERSTANYGYT

j_call: TRBJ2-5
v_call: TRBV4-3
cdr3_aa: ASSQLTSGRVLETQY

j_call: TRBJ2-6
v_call: TRBV4-3
cdr3_aa: ASSQEEGARAGANVLT

j_call: TRBJ1-5
v_call: TRBV6-1
cdr3_aa: ASSETGVGQPQH

j_call: TRBJ2-5
v_call: TRBV30
cdr3_aa: AWSVTPLAETQY

j_call: TRBJ2-1
v_call: TRBV13
cdr3_aa: ASSLGRGIHNEQF

j_call: TRBJ1-1
v_call: TRBV19
cdr3_aa: ASSLTVTEAF

j_call: TRBJ1-1
v_call: TRBV7-6
cdr3_aa: ASSLNRDRAEAF

j_call: TRBJ2-3
v_call: TRBV18
cdr3_aa: ASSGQGLRTDTQY

j_call: TRBJ2-5
v_call: TRBV6-5
cdr3_aa: ASFKAGQRQETQY

j_call: TRBJ2-1
v_call: TRBV6-5
cdr3_aa: ASSRGNEQF

j_call: TRBJ2-7
v_call: TRBV11-2
cdr3_aa: ASSLGPRSYEQY

j_call: TRBJ2-7
v_call: TRBV11-3
cdr3_aa: ASSFGRNYEQY

j_call: TRBJ1-1
v_call: TRBV7-2
cdr3_aa: ASSLFRQNTEAF

j_call: TRBJ2-4
v_call: TRBV6-5
cdr3_aa: ASSLGRRGNIQY

j_call: TRBJ1-3
v_call: TRBV4-1
cdr3_aa: ASSQKWGDGNTIY

j_call: TRBJ2-7
v_call: TRBV6-5
cdr3_aa: ASSYTSGRYEQY

j_call: TRBJ1-2
v_call: TRBV19
cdr3_aa: ASGAISNYGYT

j_call: TRBJ2-7
v_call: TRBV9
cdr3_aa: ASSPGTSGSMYEQY

j_call: TRBJ2-5
v_call: TRBV7-8
cdr3_aa: ASSSRTGGEQETQY

j_call: TRBJ2-1
v_call: TRBV4-3
cdr3_aa: ASSKREGSYNEQF

j_call: TRBJ1-3
v_call: TRBV2
cdr3_aa: ASRLTGRRNTIY

j_call: TRBJ2-7
v_call: TRBV4-1
cdr3_aa: ASSPLGSYEQY

j_call: TRBJ2-7
v_call: TRBV27
cdr3_aa: ASSLFGEQY

j_call: TRBJ2-3
v_call: TRBV4-2
cdr3_aa: ASSQAEASGTDTQY

j_call: TRBJ1-1
v_call: TRBV18
cdr3_aa: ASSHRDSGHAGAF